This TCR beta chain was captured by sequencing in a study of blood T cells in healthy people across ages. Turning to the study itself: The template switching approach captured approximately one barcoded beta molecule for every two T cells.

PBMCs numbering at least 7 million were isolated per sample. Next came a second PCR, run for about 6 to 11 cycles, which used a sample-barcoded 5' primer along with a J-beta primer mix. TCRdb re-called the 5' RACE reads through MiXCR, storing one row per CDR3 protein. Of 650,000 to 900,000 distinct CDR3 sequences in the sample, approximately 65% were seen once. Sequenced input: blood. This TCR was recovered from a man aged 25-45 years in good health.

The CDR3 reads CASSLDRGGNEQYF. CDR3 bases: TGTGCCAGCAGCTTAGATCGAGGGGGCAACGAGCAGTACTTC. The V and J genes are TRBV7-2 and TRBJ2-7; 7 bases are a match to TRBD1. CDR1 and CDR2 from the germline V gene are SGHTA and FQGNSA. Unmatched junction bases numbered 5, after V lost 1 base and J lost 5 bases. This CDR3 has 14 amino acids.